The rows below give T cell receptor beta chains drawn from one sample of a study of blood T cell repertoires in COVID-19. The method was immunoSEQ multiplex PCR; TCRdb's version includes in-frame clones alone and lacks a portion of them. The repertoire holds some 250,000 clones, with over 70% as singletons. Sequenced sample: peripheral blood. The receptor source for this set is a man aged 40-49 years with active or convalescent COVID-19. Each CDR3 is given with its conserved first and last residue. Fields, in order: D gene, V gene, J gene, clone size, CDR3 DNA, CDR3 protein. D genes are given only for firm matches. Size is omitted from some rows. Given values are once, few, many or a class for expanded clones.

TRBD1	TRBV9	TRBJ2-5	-	TGTGCCAGCAGCGTGACAGGGGGAAGGGGCCAAGAGACCCAGTACTTC	CASSVTGGRGQETQYF
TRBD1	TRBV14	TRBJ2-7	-	TGTGCCAGCAGCCAAACACATCCGGGGACAGGGAAGTCGCAGTACTTC	CASSQTHPGTGKSQYF
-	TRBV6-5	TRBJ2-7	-	TGTGCCAGCAGTTACTCGATGATATCGGGGAACGAGCAGTACTTC	CASSYSMISGNEQYF
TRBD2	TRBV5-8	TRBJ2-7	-	TGTGCCAGCAGCTCTAGCGGGGGGGCCGCCGAGCAGTACTTC	CASSSSGGAAEQYF
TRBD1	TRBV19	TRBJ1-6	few	TGTGCCAGTAGAGGACAGGGGGCGAATTCACCCCTCCACTTT	CASRGQGANSPLHF
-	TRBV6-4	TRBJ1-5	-	TGTATAGGGATAGCGGACGGGGGGCCGAGTGATGACCAGCCCCAGCATTTT	CIGIADGGPSDDQPQHF
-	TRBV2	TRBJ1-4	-	TGTGCCAGCAGCCAAAACGGGGGGGCAACTAATGAAAAACTGTTTTTT	CASSQNGGATNEKLFF
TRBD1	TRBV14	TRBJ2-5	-	TGTGCCAGCAGCCAAGATGGCGTGGGACAGCGAGAGACCCAGTACTTC	CASSQDGVGQRETQYF
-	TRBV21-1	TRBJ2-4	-	TGTGCCAGCAGCAAGATCTTGGCAGGGGGCGTCGGTTTCGCCAAAAACATTCAGTACTTC	CASSKILAGGVGFAKNIQYF
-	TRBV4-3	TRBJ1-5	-	TGCGCCAGCAGCCAAATCGTAAATGGCAATCAGCCCCAGCATTTT	CASSQIVNGNQPQHF
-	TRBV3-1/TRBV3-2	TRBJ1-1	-	TGTGCCAGCAGCCAAGAACTTGGGTCGGGGGTATACACTGAAGCTTTCTTT	CASSQELGSGVYTEAFF
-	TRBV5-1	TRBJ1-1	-	TGCGCCAGCAGCTTGGCCGCAGGGTTGAACACTGAAGCTTTCTTT	CASSLAAGLNTEAFF
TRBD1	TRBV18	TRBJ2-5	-	TGTGCCAGCTCACCACGGACAGGGGGCGGACAAGAGACCCAGTACTTC	CASSPRTGGGQETQYF
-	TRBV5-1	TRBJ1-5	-	TGCGCCAGCAGCTTGGTTTCCTCGCCCCAGCATTTT	CASSLVSSPQHF
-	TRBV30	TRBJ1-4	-	TGTGCCTGGAGCCCTCGGAGGGCTACAACTAATGAAAAACTGTTTTTT	CAWSPRRATTNEKLFF
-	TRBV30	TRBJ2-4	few	TGTGCCTGGAGTCGCCCAGGAAACATTCAGTACTTC	CAWSRPGNIQYF
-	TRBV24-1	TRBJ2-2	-	TGTGCCACCAGTGATTCCGGTGTCGGGGAGCTGTTTTTT	CATSDSGVGELFF
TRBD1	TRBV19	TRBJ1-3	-	TGTGCCAGTAGTACAGCTATGGACAGGCAGGGAAACACCATATATTTT	CASSTAMDRQGNTIYF
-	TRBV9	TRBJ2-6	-	TGTGCCAGCACCCGTTACTCTGGGGCCAACGTCCTGACTTTC	CASTRYSGANVLTF
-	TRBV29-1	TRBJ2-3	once	TGCAGCGTCCTGGGGCGGGGACGAACCACAGATACGCAGTATTTT	CSVLGRGRTTDTQYF
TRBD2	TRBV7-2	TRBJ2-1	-	TGTGCCAGCAGCCTCCTAGCGGGGGGCCTCTACAATGAGCAGTTCTTC	CASSLLAGGLYNEQFF
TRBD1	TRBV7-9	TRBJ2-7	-	TGTGCCAGCAGCCCAGGGGGCCGCCCCGAGCAGTACTTC	CASSPGGRPEQYF
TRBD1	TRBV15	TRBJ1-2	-	TGTGCCACCAGCACCCAACAGGGGAACTATGGCTACACCTTC	CATSTQQGNYGYTF
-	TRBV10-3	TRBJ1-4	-	TGTGCCATCAGTGAGCGCAGGGGAGCAACTAATGAAAAACTGTTTTTT	CAISERRGATNEKLFF
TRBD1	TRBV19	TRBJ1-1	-	TGTGCCAGTAACAAGGACAGGCTTAGCACTGAAGCTTTCTTT	CASNKDRLSTEAFF
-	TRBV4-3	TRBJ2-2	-	TGCGCCAGCGGGATAGGGACACGGAACACCGGGGAGCTGTTTTTT	CASGIGTRNTGELFF
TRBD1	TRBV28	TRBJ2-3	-	TGTGCCAGCAGACTGGGACAGGTAACAGATACGCAGTATTTT	CASRLGQVTDTQYF
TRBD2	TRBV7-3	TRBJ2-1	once	TGTGCCAGCAGCTCCGAAGCGGGCGGGACTAGCGGGAGGAGTGAGCAGTTCTTC	CASSSEAGGTSGRSEQFF
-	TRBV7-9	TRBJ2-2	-	TGTGAGGCGGGGAAAACTACCGGGGAGCTGTTTTTT	CEAGKTTGELFF
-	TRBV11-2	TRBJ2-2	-	TGTGCCAGCAGCGCAAAGGTGGGGCTGAGGAACACCGGGGAGCTGTTTTTT	CASSAKVGLRNTGELFF
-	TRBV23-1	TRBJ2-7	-	TGCGCCAGCAGTCAATGGAAGGGTCCGGGAGAGCAGTACTTC	CASSQWKGPGEQYF
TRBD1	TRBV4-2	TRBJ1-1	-	TGTGCCAGCAGCCAAGTTAGGCGACAGGGGGACAACACTGAAGCTTTCTTT	CASSQVRRQGDNTEAFF
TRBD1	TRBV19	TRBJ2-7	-	TGTGCCAGTAGTACAGTCAGGACAGGGTCCGTTTCCTTC	CASSTVRTGSVSF
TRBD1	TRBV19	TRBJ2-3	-	TGTGCCAGTAGTACCCCCCGACAGGGGGCCGCAGATACGCAGTATTTT	CASSTPRQGAADTQYF
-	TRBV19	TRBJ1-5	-	TGTGCCAGTAGTAGGTCGTTCGAGGCAGTTAAGACCCATAGCAATCAGCCCCAGCATTTT	CASSRSFEAVKTHSNQPQHF
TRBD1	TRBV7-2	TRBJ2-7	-	TGTGCCAGCAGCTCGACCGGGACAGGGGGCTACGAGCAGTACTTC	CASSSTGTGGYEQYF
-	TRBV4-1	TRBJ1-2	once	TGCGCCAGCAGCCAAGATGGCAGGGACTATGGCTACACCTTC	CASSQDGRDYGYTF
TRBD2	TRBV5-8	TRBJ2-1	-	TGTGCCAGCAGCTTTATTATGGGGGGGGGCAATGAGCAGTTCTTC	CASSFIMGGGNEQFF
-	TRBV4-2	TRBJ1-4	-	TGTGCCAGTCGAAGCCCTACAGGGATTAATGAAAAACTGTTTTTT	CASRSPTGINEKLFF
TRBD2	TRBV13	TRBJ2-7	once	TGTGCCAGCAGCTTACCTAGCGGGGGGGCCCGCTACGAGCAGTACTTC	CASSLPSGGARYEQYF
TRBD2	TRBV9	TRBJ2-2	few	TGTGCCAGCAGCCCGCGACTAGCGGGAGCCACCGGGGAGCTGTTTTTT	CASSPRLAGATGELFF
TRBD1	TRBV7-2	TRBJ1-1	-	TGTGCCAGCAGCTTACGGCAGGGGGCATCGGGCACTGAAGCTTTCTTT	CASSLRQGASGTEAFF
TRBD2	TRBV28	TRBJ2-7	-	TGTGCCAGCAGTTTACAGGCTAGCGGGAGGAACTCCTACGAGCAGTACTTC	CASSLQASGRNSYEQYF
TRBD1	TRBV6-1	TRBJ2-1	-	TGTGCCAGCAGTGAAATTCCGGACAGGGGGGTTGAGCAGTTCTTC	CASSEIPDRGVEQFF
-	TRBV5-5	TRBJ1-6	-	TGTGCCAGCAGCGCCTCGGGGACACACGTTGTTAATTCACCCCTCCACTTT	CASSASGTHVVNSPLHF
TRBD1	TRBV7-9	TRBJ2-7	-	TGTGCCAGCAGCCCCAGGACAGGTTTATACGAGCAGTACTTC	CASSPRTGLYEQYF
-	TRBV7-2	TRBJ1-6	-	TGTGCCAGCAGCTTGTCAGGGATTTTAAATTCACCCCTCCACTTT	CASSLSGILNSPLHF
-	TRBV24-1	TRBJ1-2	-	TGTGCCACCAGTGACCCGGACAGTCAACGGGGCTACACCTTC	CATSDPDSQRGYTF
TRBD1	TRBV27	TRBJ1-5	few	TGTGCCAGCCGGGACAGGGACCAGCCCCAGCATTTT	CASRDRDQPQHF
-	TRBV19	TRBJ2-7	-	TGTGCCAGTAGTATAGATCTGGACAGCCACGAGCAGTACTTC	CASSIDLDSHEQYF
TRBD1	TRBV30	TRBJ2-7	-	TGTGCCTGGAGTGTGGGACAGATTTACGAGCAGTACTTC	CAWSVGQIYEQYF